This T cell receptor (beta chain) is from a study of chemoradiotherapy in HPV16-positive cancers. General study findings and limits: Candidate HPV-specific clones and E7-related TCR motifs grew in tumor during treatment.

Generated by immunoSEQ multiplex PCR, the TCRdb table keeps only in-frame clones and is missing some. The sample contains approximately 3,000 clones, around 79% of which appear only once. Deletions cut 1 base from V and 9 bases from J, with 10 bases between. Per the germline V gene, CDR1 is LGHNT and CDR2 is FRNRAP. The CDR3 is 12 amino acids. In regard to this clone: Its antigen is not known.

The sample consisted of tumor tissue, taken from a patient who underwent chemoradiotherapy. The sequence was collected from a human donor with HPV-associated anogenital cancer. The chain recombines TRBV12-5 with TRBJ2-7; possible D gene TRBD2, 6 bases. CDR3 residues: CASGLGEVGQYF. The DNA of the CDR3 is TGTGCTAGTGGTTTGGGGGAGGTCGGGCAGTACTTC.